This T cell receptor beta chain was observed in a study of blood T cell repertoires in COVID-19. The overall study: The United States, Italy and Spain provided the acute and convalescent COVID-19 samples. PBMCs, B-cell-depleted T cells, or T cells provided the cDNA or gDNA that made up the material.

In the original analysis: Amplification with reference gene primers provided the estimates of nucleated cell counts. Assay used: immunoSEQ multiplex PCR; TCRdb lists only in-frame clones, some missing. V and J calls plus clone size are reproduced from that table; the DNA served to infer D and trimming. The top ten hold approximately 4.1% of the sample, which has 300,000 or so clones, around 81% seen once. Germline assignment: CDR1 MNHNS and CDR2 SASEGT. V was shortened by 2 bases and J by 4 bases, with 17 bases between the two germline ends. CDR3 length equals 16 residues. The specimen was peripheral blood. The chain is built from TRBV6-1 and TRBJ1-2; D is uncertain. The sequence came from a woman in her fifties or sixties with active or convalescent COVID-19. This chain's CDR3 is CASSERLGYPAYGYTF. DNA of the CDR3: TGTGCCAGCAGTGAACGACTTGGCTACCCGGCCTATGGCTACACCTTC.